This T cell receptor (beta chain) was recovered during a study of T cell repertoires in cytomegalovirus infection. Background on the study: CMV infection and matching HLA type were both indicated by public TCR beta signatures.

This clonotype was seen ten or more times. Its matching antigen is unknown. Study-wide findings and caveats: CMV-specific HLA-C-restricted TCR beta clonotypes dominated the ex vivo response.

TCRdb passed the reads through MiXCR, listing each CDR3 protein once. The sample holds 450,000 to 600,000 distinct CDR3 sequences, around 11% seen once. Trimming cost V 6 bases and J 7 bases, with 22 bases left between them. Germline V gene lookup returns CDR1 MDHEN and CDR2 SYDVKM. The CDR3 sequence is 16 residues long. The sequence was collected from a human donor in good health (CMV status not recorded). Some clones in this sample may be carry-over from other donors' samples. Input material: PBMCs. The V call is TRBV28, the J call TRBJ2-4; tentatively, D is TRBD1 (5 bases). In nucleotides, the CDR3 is TGTGCCAGCAGACCCCGGCTCGGCAGGGATGTCAACATTCAGTACTTC. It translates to CASRPRLGRDVNIQYF.